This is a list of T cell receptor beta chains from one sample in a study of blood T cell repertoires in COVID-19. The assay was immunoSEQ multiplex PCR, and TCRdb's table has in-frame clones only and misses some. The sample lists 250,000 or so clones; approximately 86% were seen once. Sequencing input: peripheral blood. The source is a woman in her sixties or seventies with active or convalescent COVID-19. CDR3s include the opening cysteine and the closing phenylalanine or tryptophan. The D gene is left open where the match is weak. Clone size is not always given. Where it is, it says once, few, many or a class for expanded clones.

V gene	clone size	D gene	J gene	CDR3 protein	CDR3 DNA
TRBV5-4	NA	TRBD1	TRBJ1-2	CASSLGEMQGAFGYTF	TGTGCCAGCAGCCTGGGGGAAATGCAGGGGGCATTCGGCTACACCTTC
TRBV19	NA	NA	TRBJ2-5	CASSIGRTVQETQYF	TGTGCCAGTAGTATAGGGCGGACAGTCCAAGAGACCCAGTACTTC
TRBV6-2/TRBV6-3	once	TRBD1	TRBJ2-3	CASSYPTGQGYGTDTQYF	TGTGCCAGCAGTTACCCCACGGGACAGGGGTACGGCACAGATACGCAGTATTTT
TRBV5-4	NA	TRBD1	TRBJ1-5	CASSSTPAAGTGGSQPQHF	TGTGCCAGCAGCTCCACCCCCGCTGCCGGGACAGGGGGGAGTCAGCCCCAGCATTTT
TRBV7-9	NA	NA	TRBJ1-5	CASSPDSSNQPQHF	TGTGCCAGCAGCCCCGACTCGAGCAATCAGCCCCAGCATTTT
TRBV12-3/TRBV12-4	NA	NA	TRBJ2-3	CASLLSDTQYF	TGTGCGAGCCTATTGTCAGATACGCAGTATTTT
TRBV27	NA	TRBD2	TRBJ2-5	CASSFWGGEETQYF	TGTGCCAGCAGTTTTTGGGGGGGAGAAGAGACCCAGTACTTC
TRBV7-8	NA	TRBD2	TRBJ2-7	CASSEGTSGGARVSRYEQYF	TGTGCCAGCAGCGAAGGGACTAGCGGGGGGGCCCGGGTGTCTAGATACGAGCAGTACTTC
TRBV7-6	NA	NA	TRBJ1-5	CASSLQAGANQPQHF	TGTGCCAGCAGCTTACAAGCGGGGGCTAATCAGCCCCAGCATTTT
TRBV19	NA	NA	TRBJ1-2	CASKESQGNGYTF	TGTGCCAGTAAGGAGTCACAGGGAAATGGCTACACCTTC
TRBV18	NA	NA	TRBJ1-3	CASSPSEGDTIYF	TGTGCCAGCTCACCATCTGAAGGGGACACCATATATTTT
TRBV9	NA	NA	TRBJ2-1	CASSVNPHSEQFF	TGTGCCAGCAGCGTAAACCCCCATAGTGAGCAGTTCTTC
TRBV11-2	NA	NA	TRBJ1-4	CTSSLAGTINEKLFF	TGTACCAGCAGCTTAGCCGGGACAATTAATGAAAAACTGTTTTTT
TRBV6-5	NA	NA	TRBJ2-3	CASSPADTQYF	TGTGCCAGCAGCCCCGCGGATACGCAGTATTTT
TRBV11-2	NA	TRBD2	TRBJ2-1	CASSSRGGLSYNEQFF	TGTGCCAGCAGCTCGCGGGGGGGTCTCTCCTACAATGAGCAGTTCTTC
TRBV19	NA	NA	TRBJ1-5	CASSTSGVSNQPQHF	TGTGCCAGTAGTACCTCCGGGGTTAGCAATCAGCCCCAGCATTTT
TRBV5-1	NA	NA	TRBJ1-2	CASSRTVNYGYTF	TGCGCCAGCAGCAGAACGGTGAACTATGGCTACACCTTC
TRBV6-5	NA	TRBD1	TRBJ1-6	CASGDSARSPLHF	TGTGCCAGCGGGGACAGCGCCAGGTCACCCCTCCACTTT
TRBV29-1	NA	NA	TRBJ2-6	CSVYSSGANVLTF	TGCAGCGTCTACAGCTCTGGGGCCAACGTCCTGACTTTC
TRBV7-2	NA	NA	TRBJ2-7	CASSLETSRTQEQYF	TGTGCCAGCAGCTTAGAGACTAGTCGGACTCAGGAGCAGTACTTC
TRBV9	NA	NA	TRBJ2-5	CASSALDSRQETQYF	TGTGCCAGCAGCGCCCTGGACAGTCGTCAAGAGACCCAGTACTTC
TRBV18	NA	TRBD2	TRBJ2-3	CASSPQLPGTSGDTQYF	TGTGCCAGCTCACCTCAACTACCCGGGACTAGCGGAGATACGCAGTATTTT
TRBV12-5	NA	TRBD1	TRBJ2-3	CASGPGQGFTDTQYF	TGTGCTAGTGGTCCCGGACAGGGCTTCACAGATACGCAGTATTTT
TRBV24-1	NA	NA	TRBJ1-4	CATSEGYDEKLFF	TGTGCCACCAGCGAGGGTTACGATGAAAAACTGTTTTTT
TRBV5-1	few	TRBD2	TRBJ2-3	CASRVPSGLGNTQYF	TGCGCCAGCAGGGTCCCTAGCGGCCTAGGAAATACGCAGTATTTT
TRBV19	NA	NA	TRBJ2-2	CASKGFLGTPPIGTGELFF	TGTGCCAGTAAAGGCTTCTTAGGGACACCGCCTATCGGCACCGGGGAGCTGTTTTTT
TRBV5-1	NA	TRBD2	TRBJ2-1	CASSYPGTRSSEQFF	TGCGCCAGCAGCTATCCCGGGACTAGAAGTAGCGAGCAGTTCTTC
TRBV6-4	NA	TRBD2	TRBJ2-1	CASSQTSGGYEQFF	TGTGCCAGCAGTCAGACTAGCGGGGGTTATGAGCAGTTCTTC
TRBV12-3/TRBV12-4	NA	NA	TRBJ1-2	CASTNTGNYGYTF	TGTGCCAGCACCAACACAGGGAACTATGGCTACACCTTC
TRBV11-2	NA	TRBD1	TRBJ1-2	CASSSGQGLRGYTF	TGTGCCAGCAGCTCTGGACAGGGCCTACGAGGCTACACCTTC
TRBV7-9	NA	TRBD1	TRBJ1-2	CASSPWTGLDTF	TGTGCCAGCAGCCCGTGGACAGGGCTTGACACCTTC
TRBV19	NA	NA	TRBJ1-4	CASSLRGGLNEKLFF	TGTGCCAGTAGCCTCCGCGGAGGCCTTAATGAAAAACTGTTTTTT
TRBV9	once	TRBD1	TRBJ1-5	CASSPAALVGDSQPQHF	TGTGCCAGCAGCCCAGCCGCCCTAGTAGGGGACAGTCAGCCCCAGCATTTT
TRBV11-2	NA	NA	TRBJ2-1	CASSLQGNEQFF	TGTGCCAGCAGCCTACAGGGCAATGAGCAGTTCTTC
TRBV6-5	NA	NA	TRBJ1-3	CASSLAGRSGNTIYF	TGTGCCAGCAGTCTTGCAGGCCGCTCTGGAAACACCATATATTTT
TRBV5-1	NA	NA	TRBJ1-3	CASSPLGPLANTIYF	TGCGCCAGCAGCCCTCTGGGGCCCCTTGCGAACACCATATATTTT
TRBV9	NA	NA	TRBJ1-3	CASSVAAGPRDTIYF	TGTGCCAGCAGCGTAGCGGCAGGGCCCCGGGACACCATATATTTT
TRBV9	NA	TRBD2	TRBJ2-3	CASSGSGGYADTQYF	TGTGCCAGCAGCGGAAGCGGGGGGTACGCAGATACGCAGTATTTT
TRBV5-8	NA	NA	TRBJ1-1	CASSLGRAEDTEAFF	TGTGCCAGCAGCTTGGGCAGGGCAGAGGACACTGAAGCTTTCTTT
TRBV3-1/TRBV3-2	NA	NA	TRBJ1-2	CASSQAGSDYGYTF	TGTGCCAGCAGCCAAGCAGGGTCCGACTATGGCTACACCTTC
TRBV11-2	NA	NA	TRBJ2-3	CASSRTAGSTDTQYF	TGTGCCAGCAGCCGGACAGCCGGATCCACAGATACGCAGTATTTT
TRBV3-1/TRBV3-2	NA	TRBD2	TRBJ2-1	CASSQDLTSGGHNEQFF	TGTGCCAGCAGCCAAGATTTGACTAGCGGGGGGCATAATGAGCAGTTCTTC
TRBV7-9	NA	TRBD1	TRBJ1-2	CASSLEVDRAHGYTF	TGTGCCAGCAGCTTAGAGGTGGACAGGGCCCATGGCTACACCTTC
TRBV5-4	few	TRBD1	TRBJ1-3	CASSRGQGTGNTIYF	TGTGCCAGCAGCCGAGGACAGGGGACAGGAAACACCATATATTTT
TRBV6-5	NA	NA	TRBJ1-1	CASSYSEGNTEAFF	TGTGCCAGCAGTTACTCAGAGGGGAACACTGAAGCTTTCTTT
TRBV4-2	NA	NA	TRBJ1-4	CASSQDPGGGRTNEKLFF	TGTGCCAGCAGCCAAGATCCCGGGGGGGGGCGGACGAATGAAAAACTGTTTTTT
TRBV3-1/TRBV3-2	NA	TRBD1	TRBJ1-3	CASSQAGTGGADTIYF	TGTGCCAGCAGCCAAGCGGGGACAGGGGGCGCGGACACCATATATTTT
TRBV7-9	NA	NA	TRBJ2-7	CASSLETGTLNEQYF	TGTGCCAGCAGCTTGGAAACCGGGACACTTAACGAGCAGTACTTC
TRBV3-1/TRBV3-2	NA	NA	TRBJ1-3	CASSPRIDTIYF	TGTGCCAGCAGCCCACGTATAGACACCATATATTTT
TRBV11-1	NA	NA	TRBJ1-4	CASSFRTPAGGEKLFF	TGTGCCAGCAGCTTTCGAACTCCGGCCGGGGGGGAAAAACTGTTTTTT
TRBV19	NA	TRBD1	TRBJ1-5	CASKTGQGNQPQHF	TGTGCCAGTAAAACGGGACAGGGCAATCAGCCCCAGCATTTT
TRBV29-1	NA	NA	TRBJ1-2	CSEGENYGYTF	TGCAGCGAGGGGGAGAACTATGGCTACACCTTC
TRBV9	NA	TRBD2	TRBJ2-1	CASSVFSAGGHNEQFF	TGTGCCAGCAGCGTCTTCTCGGCGGGGGGACACAATGAGCAGTTCTTC